Described below is a single TCR beta chain sequence and its context. Generated by immunoSEQ multiplex PCR, the TCRdb table keeps only in-frame clones and is missing some. The table lists 140,000 or so clones, around 91% of them singletons, with roughly 4.7% in the top ten. This entry belongs to a study of T cell responses to AZD1222 COVID-19 vaccine. The CDR3 contains 14 residues. The V end was cut by 6 bases, the J end by 0 bases, with 11 bases between. Germline assignment: CDR1 LNHDA and CDR2 SQIVND (reference sequence). The sequences come from peripheral blood, collected on day 0 of AZD1222 vaccination. V is TRBV19 and J is TRBJ1-1; tentatively, D is TRBD1 (6 bases). The origin of this receptor is an adult in good health. For the CDR3, the DNA is TGTGCCAGTAGCTTGGACAGAGTGAACACTGAAGCTTTCTTT. The encoded protein is CASSLDRVNTEAFF. The full variable domain, in which reference TRBV19 and TRBJ1-1 provide the parts outside the CDR3, is DGGITQSPKYLFRKEGQNVTLSCEQNLNHDAMYWYRQDPGQGLRLIYYSQIVNDFQKGDIAEGYSVSREKKESFPLTVTSAQKNPTAFYLCASSLDRVNTEAFFGQGTRLTVV.